Here is one TCR beta chain with its context. The specificity of this receptor is unknown. No base quality values were provided; no much bigger clone lies one nucleotide off. Participants in the prospective study were enrolled through a virtual design, were aged about 18 to 90 years, and lived in some 24 United States geographic areas. To assign participants to cohorts, the prospective study relied on clinical history that participants themselves reported in a screening survey and a study questionnaire. For ImmuneRACE Cohort 3, a participant was defined as recovered based on two consecutive negative NP/OP PCR tests, clearance by a healthcare professional, or resolution of symptoms. In the prospective study, whole blood, serum and a nasopharyngeal or oropharyngeal swab were collected from each participant by mobile phlebotomists. Prospective study participants could optionally give additional blood draws and questionnaires over a roughly 2-month period. Before DNA extraction, blood samples from the prospective study were shipped at room temperature or frozen.

The CDR3 covers 14 residues, taking in both the cysteine and the phenylalanine. Solely the CDR3 DNA is kept, with 42 bases framed from the first base. CDR1 SGDLS and CDR2 YYNGEE are derived from the germline V gene. The junction shows trimming of 0 bases on V and 6 bases on J, and the gene matches do not reach 2 bases of it. TCRbeta CDR3 regions were amplified from genomic DNA by means of the immunoSEQ Assay, a bias-controlled multiplex PCR. Concerning the study's data processing: Within the assay, amplification of reference gene primers was used to estimate how many nucleated cells each sample contained. Sequence reads were collapsed and filtered to measure the absolute abundance of every unique TCRbeta CDR3 rearrangement. Productive Simpson clonality was computed per sample as the square root of Simpson's diversity index over productive rearrangements. Entries here come from immuneACCESS through TCRdb and include only in-frame sequences with V and J called. Some clones fail to appear in such tables; in the studies checked, an unresolved V gene covers under half of the shortfall, and the cause of the remainder is unknown. V and J calls and clone size are those listed in that table; D and trimming were worked out from the DNA. In all, the sample holds over 150,000 clones, and more than 80% of those were seen once. The leading ten clones occupy under 8% of the sample.

The sample originates from a study of blood T cell repertoires in COVID-19 (TCRdb year 2020). Regarding the research as a whole: Collaborator samples came from the United States, Italy and Spain and covered acute and convalescent phases of COVID-19. The material from the prospective study consisted of cDNA or gDNA derived from T cells, B-cell-depleted T cells, or PBMCs. The repertoires were released in a freely available public database intended as a resource for research on the immune response to SARS-CoV-2. Subjects who had been exposed to COVID-19, were actively infected with it, or had recovered from it provided the deeply sampled blood TCRbeta repertoires that made up the dataset. HLA class I and class II types, where available, came from metadata supplied by the sample provider rather than from assay-based typing. Sample metadata almost always included a de-identified subject ID, COVID-19 status, age in years and sex. The samples were drawn from two sources: the first 160 participants of the ongoing ImmuneRACE study, and over 1,000 subjects contributed by 6 global collaborators. Study-level results and caveats: The amount of clinical and demographic metadata varied by source and participant and was provided uncurated.

This clonotype was obtained from a man between 40 and 49 years old who had recovered from COVID-19. Sequenced sample: PBMCs or T cells enriched from blood (not recorded which). The rearranged chain carries TRBV9 and TRBJ2-3; 9 nucleotides in the junction match TRBD2. The bases are TGTGCCAGCAGCGTAGTCGCGGGGGGGGATACGCAGTATTTT. It encodes CASSVVAGGDTQYF.